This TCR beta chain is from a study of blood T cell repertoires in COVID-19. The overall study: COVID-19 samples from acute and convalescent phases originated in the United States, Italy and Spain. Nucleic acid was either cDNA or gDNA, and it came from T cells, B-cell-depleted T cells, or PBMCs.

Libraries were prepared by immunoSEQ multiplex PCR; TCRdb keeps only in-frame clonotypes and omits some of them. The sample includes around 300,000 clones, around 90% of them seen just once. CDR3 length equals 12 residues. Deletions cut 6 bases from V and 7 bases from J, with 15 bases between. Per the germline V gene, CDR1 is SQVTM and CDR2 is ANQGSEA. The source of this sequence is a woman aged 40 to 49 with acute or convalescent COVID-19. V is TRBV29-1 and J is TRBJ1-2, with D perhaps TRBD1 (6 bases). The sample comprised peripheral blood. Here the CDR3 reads CSVRTVRAGYTF. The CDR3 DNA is TGCAGCGTCCGGACAGTTAGGGCTGGCTACACCTTC.